The rows below give T cell receptor beta chains drawn from one sample of a study of T cell changes during pregnancy in multiple sclerosis. The table came from immunoSEQ multiplex PCR; TCRdb's copy has only in-frame clones and leaves some out. The sample has 65,000 to 95,000 clones, about 93% seen once; the top ten hold around 2.6%. The sample in question was peripheral blood, obtained after pregnancy. The receptors come from a female donor in good health, enrolled as a control in a pregnancy study. The CDR3 runs from the conserved cysteine through the conserved F or W. Fields, in order: D gene, J gene, clone size, V gene, CDR3 protein, CDR3 DNA. A D gene is named only where the DNA matches it firmly. Clone size is stated in some rows and not others, as once, few, many or a class when expanded.

d_gene: NA; j_gene: TRBJ2-3; abundance: NA; v_gene: TRBV7-9; CDR3aa: CASSLVSGSTDTQYF; CDR3nt: TGTGCCAGCAGCCTAGTGAGCGGCAGCACAGATACGCAGTATTTT
d_gene: TRBD1; j_gene: TRBJ2-3; abundance: NA; v_gene: TRBV2; CDR3aa: CASSGETGGDTQYF; CDR3nt: TGTGCCAGCAGTGGAGAGACAGGGGGAGATACGCAGTATTTT
d_gene: NA; j_gene: TRBJ1-1; abundance: NA; v_gene: TRBV11-3; CDR3aa: CASSSPETGAEAFF; CDR3nt: TGTGCCAGCAGCTCGCCGGAGACGGGGGCTGAAGCTTTCTTT
d_gene: TRBD1; j_gene: TRBJ1-5; abundance: once; v_gene: TRBV6-1; CDR3aa: CASSESPGQGDQPQHF; CDR3nt: TGTGCCAGCAGTGAATCTCCGGGACAGGGAGATCAGCCCCAGCATTTT
d_gene: TRBD2; j_gene: TRBJ2-2; abundance: NA; v_gene: TRBV7-2; CDR3aa: CASSRKGGASGETGELFF; CDR3nt: TGTGCCAGCAGCCGAAAGGGCGGGGCTAGCGGGGAAACCGGGGAGCTGTTTTTT
d_gene: NA; j_gene: TRBJ1-4; abundance: NA; v_gene: TRBV7-6; CDR3aa: CASSLVPGLSEKLFF; CDR3nt: TGTGCCAGCAGCTTAGTGCCAGGCCTGAGCGAAAAACTGTTTTTT
d_gene: NA; j_gene: TRBJ2-7; abundance: NA; v_gene: TRBV6-6; CDR3aa: CASSPYRGSYEQYF; CDR3nt: TGTGCCAGCAGCCCTTACCGGGGCTCCTACGAGCAGTACTTC
d_gene: TRBD2; j_gene: TRBJ2-1; abundance: once; v_gene: TRBV9; CDR3aa: CASSETSGGSNEQFF; CDR3nt: TGTGCCAGCAGCGAAACTAGCGGGGGTTCAAATGAGCAGTTCTTC
d_gene: NA; j_gene: TRBJ1-1; abundance: NA; v_gene: TRBV5-1; CDR3aa: CASRRTAGIRTEAFF; CDR3nt: TGCGCCAGCAGGAGAACGGCAGGGATTCGGACTGAAGCTTTCTTT
d_gene: TRBD1; j_gene: TRBJ1-5; abundance: NA; v_gene: TRBV6-5; CDR3aa: CASSQTGLQPQHF; CDR3nt: TGTGCCAGCAGTCAGACAGGGTTGCAGCCCCAGCATTTT
d_gene: NA; j_gene: TRBJ1-5; abundance: NA; v_gene: TRBV28; CDR3aa: CASSPLDRRYQPQHF; CDR3nt: TGTGCCAGCAGTCCCTTGGATCGGAGGTATCAGCCCCAGCATTTT
d_gene: NA; j_gene: TRBJ1-1; abundance: NA; v_gene: TRBV5-1; CDR3aa: CASSLEQGGKAFF; CDR3nt: TGCGCCAGCAGCTTGGAGCAGGGAGGAAAGGCTTTCTTT
d_gene: TRBD2; j_gene: TRBJ2-1; abundance: NA; v_gene: TRBV7-9; CDR3aa: CASSLLQRDWWYNEQFF; CDR3nt: TGTGCCAGCAGCTTACTCCAGCGGGATTGGTGGTACAATGAGCAGTTCTTC
d_gene: TRBD1; j_gene: TRBJ1-2; abundance: once; v_gene: TRBV18; CDR3aa: CASSPGSGGSYGYTF; CDR3nt: TGTGCCAGCTCACCGGGTTCAGGGGGCAGCTATGGCTACACCTTC
d_gene: TRBD1; j_gene: TRBJ2-3; abundance: once; v_gene: TRBV28; CDR3aa: CASSGSGQGAHIEYF; CDR3nt: TGTGCCAGCAGTGGATCGGGACAGGGGGCGCATATAGAGTATTTT
d_gene: TRBD2; j_gene: TRBJ2-2; abundance: NA; v_gene: TRBV28; CDR3aa: CASGASGTANTGELFF; CDR3nt: TGTGCCAGCGGGGCCAGCGGGACCGCGAACACCGGGGAGCTGTTTTTT